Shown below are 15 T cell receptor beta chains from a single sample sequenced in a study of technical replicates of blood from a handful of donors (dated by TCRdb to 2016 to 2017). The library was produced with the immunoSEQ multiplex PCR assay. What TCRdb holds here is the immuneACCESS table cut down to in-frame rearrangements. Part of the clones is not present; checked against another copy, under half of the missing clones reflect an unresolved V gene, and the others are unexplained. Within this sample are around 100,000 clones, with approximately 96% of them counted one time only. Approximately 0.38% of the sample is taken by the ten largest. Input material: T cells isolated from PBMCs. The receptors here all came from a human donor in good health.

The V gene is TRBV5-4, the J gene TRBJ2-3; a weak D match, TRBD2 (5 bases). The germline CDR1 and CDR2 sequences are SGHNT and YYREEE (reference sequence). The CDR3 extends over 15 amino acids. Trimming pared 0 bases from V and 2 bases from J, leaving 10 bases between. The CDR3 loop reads CASSLASGPTDTQYF. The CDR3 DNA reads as TGTGCCAGCAGCTTGGCCAGCGGCCCCACAGATACGCAGTATTTT. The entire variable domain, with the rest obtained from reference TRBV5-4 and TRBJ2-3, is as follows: ETGVTQSPTHLIKTRGQQVTLRCSSQSGHNTVSWYQQALGQGPQFIFQYYREEENGRGNFPPRFSGLQFPNYSSELNVNALELDDSALYLCASSLASGPTDTQYFGPGTRLTVL.

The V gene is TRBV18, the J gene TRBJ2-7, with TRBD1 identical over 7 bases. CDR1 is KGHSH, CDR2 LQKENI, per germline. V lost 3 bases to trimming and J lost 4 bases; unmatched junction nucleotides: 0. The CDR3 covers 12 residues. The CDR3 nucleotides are TGTGCCAGCTCACCGACAGGGTACGAGCAGTACTTC. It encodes CASSPTGYEQYF.

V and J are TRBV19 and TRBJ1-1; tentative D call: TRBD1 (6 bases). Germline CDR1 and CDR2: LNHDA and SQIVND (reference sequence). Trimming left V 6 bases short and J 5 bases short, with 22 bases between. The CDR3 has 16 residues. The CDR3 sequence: CASSTPQGIKSTEAFF. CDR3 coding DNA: TGTGCCAGTAGCACTCCCCAGGGGATAAAGAGTACTGAAGCTTTCTTT.

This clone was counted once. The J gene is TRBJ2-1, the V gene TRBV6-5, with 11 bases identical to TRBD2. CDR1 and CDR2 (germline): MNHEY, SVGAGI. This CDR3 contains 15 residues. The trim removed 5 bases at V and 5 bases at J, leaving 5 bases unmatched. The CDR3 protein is CASSPGTSGDNEQFF. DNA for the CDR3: TGTGCCAGCAGTCCCGGGACTAGCGGTGACAATGAGCAGTTCTTC.

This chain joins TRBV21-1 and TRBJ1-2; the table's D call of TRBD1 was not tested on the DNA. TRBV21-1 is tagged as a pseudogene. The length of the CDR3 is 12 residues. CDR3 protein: CASSLGVYGYTF. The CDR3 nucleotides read TGTGCCAGCAGTCTAGGGGTCTATGGCTACACCTTC.

CDR3 loop: CASSQDSGSEEREEYNEQFF. In DNA form, the CDR3 reads TGTGCCAGCAGCCAAGACTCCGGGTCGGAGGAGCGGGAGGAGTACAATGAGCAGTTCTTC. The chain has TRBV4-2 and TRBJ2-1; the match to TRBD2 covers 9 bases. The CDR3 contains 20 residues. V was pared by 0 bases and J by 4 bases, with 16 bases of the junction left unmatched. Germline V CDR1 and CDR2: LGHNA, YNFKEQ.

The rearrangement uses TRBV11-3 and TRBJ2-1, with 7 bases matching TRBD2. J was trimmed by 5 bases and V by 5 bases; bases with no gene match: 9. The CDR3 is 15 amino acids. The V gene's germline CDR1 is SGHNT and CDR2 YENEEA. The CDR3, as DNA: TGTGCCAGCAGCCCATGGTCTAGCGGAGACAATGAGCAGTTCTTC. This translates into CASSPWSSGDNEQFF.

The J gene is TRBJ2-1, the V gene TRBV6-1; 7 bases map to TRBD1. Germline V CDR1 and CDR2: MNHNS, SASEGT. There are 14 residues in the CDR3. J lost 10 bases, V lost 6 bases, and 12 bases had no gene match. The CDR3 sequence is CASRSVTGTGEQFF. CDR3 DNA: TGTGCCAGCAGATCTGTGACAGGGACGGGGGAGCAGTTCTTC.

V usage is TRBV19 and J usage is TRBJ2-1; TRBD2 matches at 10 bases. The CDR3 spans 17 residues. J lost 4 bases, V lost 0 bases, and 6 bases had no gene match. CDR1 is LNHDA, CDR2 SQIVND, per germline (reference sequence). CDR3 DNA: TGTGCCAGTAGTATAGAGGGAGCGGGAGGGCCTTACAATGAGCAGTTCTTC. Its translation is CASSIEGAGGPYNEQFF.

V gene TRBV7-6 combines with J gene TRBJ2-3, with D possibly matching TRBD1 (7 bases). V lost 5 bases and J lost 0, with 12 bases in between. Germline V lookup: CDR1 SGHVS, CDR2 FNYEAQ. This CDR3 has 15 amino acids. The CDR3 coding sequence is TGTGCCAGCAGCCCGGCGGGACAGAGCACAGATACGCAGTATTTT. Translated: CASSPAGQSTDTQYF.

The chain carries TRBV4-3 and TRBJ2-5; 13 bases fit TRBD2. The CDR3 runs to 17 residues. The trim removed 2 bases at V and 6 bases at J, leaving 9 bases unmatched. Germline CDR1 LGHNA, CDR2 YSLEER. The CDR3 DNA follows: TGCGCCAGCAGCCAAATAGGACTAGCGGGAGTAGGGCAGACCCAGTACTTC. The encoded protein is CASSQIGLAGVGQTQYF.

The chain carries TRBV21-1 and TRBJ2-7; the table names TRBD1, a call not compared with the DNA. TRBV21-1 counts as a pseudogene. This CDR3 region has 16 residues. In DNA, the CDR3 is TGTGCCAGCAGCAAACTCGGACAGGGGTGTACCTACGAGCAGTACTTC. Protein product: CASSKLGQGCTYEQYF.

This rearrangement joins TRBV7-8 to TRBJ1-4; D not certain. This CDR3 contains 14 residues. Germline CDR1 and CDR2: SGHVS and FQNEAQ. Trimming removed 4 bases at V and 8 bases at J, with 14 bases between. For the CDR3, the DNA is TGTGCCAGCAGCTCACACACTGCGGGGGAAAAACTGTTTTTT. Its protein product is CASSSHTAGEKLFF.

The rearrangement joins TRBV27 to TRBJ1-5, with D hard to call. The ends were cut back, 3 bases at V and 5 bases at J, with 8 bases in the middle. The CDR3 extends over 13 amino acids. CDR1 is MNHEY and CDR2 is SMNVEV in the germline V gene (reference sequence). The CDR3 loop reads CASSFLVDQPQHF. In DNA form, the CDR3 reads TGTGCCAGCAGTTTTCTTGTCGATCAGCCCCAGCATTTT.

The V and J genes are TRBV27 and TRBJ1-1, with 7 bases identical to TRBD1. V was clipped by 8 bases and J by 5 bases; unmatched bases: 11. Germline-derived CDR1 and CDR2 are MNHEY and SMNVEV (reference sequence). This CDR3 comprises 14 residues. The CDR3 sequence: CASGDRVGGTEAFF. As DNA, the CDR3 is TGTGCCAGCGGAGACAGGGTAGGAGGAACTGAAGCTTTCTTT.